Listed here are 6 T cell receptor beta chains from one sample, sequenced in a study of blood T cells in healthy people across ages. Then a second PCR, running about 7 to 11 cycles, was carried out with a sample-barcoded 5' primer and a J-beta primer mix. Via MiXCR, TCRdb re-called the 5' RACE reads, giving one row per CDR3 protein. In the table there are about 580,000 distinct CDR3 sequences, more than 45% of which are singletons. Specimen: blood. The receptors derive from an elderly man in good health.

This clonotype was seen more than once but under ten times. The chain has TRBV5-1 and TRBJ2-1, with TRBD1 matching over 7 bases. The CDR3 has 15 residues. Per the germline V gene, CDR1 is SGHRS and CDR2 is YFSETQ. V dropped 0 bases and J dropped 6; count of bases not matched to a gene: 6. As DNA, the CDR3 is TGCGCCAGCAGCTTGGCACAGGGGATAGGCAATGAGCAGTTCTTC. Amino acid sequence: CASSLAQGIGNEQFF.

The chain combines TRBV12-3 or TRBV12-4 with TRBJ1-1; 8 bases agree with TRBD1. Trimming removed 5 bases from V and 5 bases from J; junction bases left unmatched: 10. The CDR3 length is 15 residues. The CDR3 DNA reads as TGTGCCAGCAGTGCACGGACAGGGAAGGGGACTGAAGCTTTCTTT. Protein product: CASSARTGKGTEAFF.

CDR3 region: CASSHGTSGRNEQFF. CDR3 sequence (DNA): TGTGCCAGCAGCCACGGGACTAGCGGAAGAAATGAGCAGTTCTTC. The V and J genes are TRBV7-2 and TRBJ2-1, with 11 bases matching TRBD2. The CDR3 loop spans 15 amino acids. Germline V gene data show CDR1 as SGHTA and CDR2 as FQGNSA. J was trimmed by 7 bases and V by 5 bases; bases with no gene match: 7.

This clonotype was seen many times. This may stem from a read error, because a much larger clone lies one nucleotide away. This rearrangement joins TRBV6-5 to TRBJ2-5; 10 bases are shared with TRBD1. J was trimmed by 11 bases and V by 4 bases; bases with no gene match: 16. The CDR3 is 16 amino acids. Germline V lookup: CDR1 MNHEY, CDR2 SVGAGI. For the CDR3, the DNA is TGTGCCAGCAGTTCCCACGACAGGGGGCGAGGCAATGAGCAGTACTTC. Its translation is CASSSHDRGRGNEQYF.

The chain combines TRBV28 with TRBJ1-4; no clear D. Germline CDR1 reads MDHEN; CDR2 reads SYDVKM. This CDR3 contains 13 residues. Trimming stripped 9 bases from V and 0 bases from J, with 8 bases between. In nucleotides, the CDR3 is TGTGCCAGTAGGACCTCAACTAATGAAAAACTGTTTTTT. Translating it yields CASRTSTNEKLFF.

As for this clonotype: The junction departs from the called germline gene at one end, perhaps through a read error. The chain employs TRBV7-8 and TRBJ2-7, with D maybe TRBD2 (6 bases). This CDR3 has 14 residues. Germline V CDR1 and CDR2: SGHVS, FQNEAQ. CDR3 DNA sequence: TGTGCCGGCAGCTTCGCGGGATTGTTCCACGAGCAGTACTTC. Its protein is CAGSFAGLFHEQYF.